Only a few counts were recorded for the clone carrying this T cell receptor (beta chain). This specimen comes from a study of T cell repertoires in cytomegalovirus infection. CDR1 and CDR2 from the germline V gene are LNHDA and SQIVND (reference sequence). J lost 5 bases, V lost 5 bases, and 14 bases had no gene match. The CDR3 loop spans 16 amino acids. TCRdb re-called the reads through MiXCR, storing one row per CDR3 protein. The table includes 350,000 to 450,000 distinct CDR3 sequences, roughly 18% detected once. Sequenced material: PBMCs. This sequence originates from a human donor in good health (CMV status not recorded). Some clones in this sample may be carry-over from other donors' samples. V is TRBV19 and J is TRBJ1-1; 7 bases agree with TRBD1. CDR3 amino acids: CASSVTGVGKETEAFF. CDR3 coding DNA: TGTGCCAGTAGTGTCACAGGGGTGGGGAAGGAAACTGAAGCTTTCTTT.